This T cell receptor (beta chain) was sequenced for a study of blood T cell repertoires in COVID-19. The CDR3 runs 15 residues. Trimming removed 3 bases at V and 2 bases at J, with 15 bases between. Germline CDR1 and CDR2: SGHRS and YFSETQ. TCRdb's table, derived via immunoSEQ multiplex PCR, lists solely in-frame clones and lacks some. The table records around 140,000 clones, approximately 80% of them present only once. The chain carries TRBV5-1 and TRBJ2-7, with unresolved D. Sequencing was carried out using peripheral blood. This clonotype was obtained from a woman aged 55-70 years with active or convalescent COVID-19. CDR3 residues: CASSSPAGAPYEQYF. CDR3 bases: TGCGCCAGCAGCTCCCCGGCCGGAGCCCCCTACGAGCAGTACTTC.